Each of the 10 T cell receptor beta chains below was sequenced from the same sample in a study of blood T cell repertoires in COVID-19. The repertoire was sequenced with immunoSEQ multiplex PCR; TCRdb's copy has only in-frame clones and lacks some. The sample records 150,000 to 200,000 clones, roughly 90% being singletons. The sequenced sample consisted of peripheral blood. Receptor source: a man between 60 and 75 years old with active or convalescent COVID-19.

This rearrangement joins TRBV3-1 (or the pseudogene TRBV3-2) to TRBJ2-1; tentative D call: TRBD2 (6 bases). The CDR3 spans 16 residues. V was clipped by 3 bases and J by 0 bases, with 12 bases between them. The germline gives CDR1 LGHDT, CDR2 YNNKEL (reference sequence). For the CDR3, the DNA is TGTGCCAGCAGCCAGGGGACGGGAGACTCCTACAATGAGCAGTTCTTC. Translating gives CASSQGTGDSYNEQFF.

The DNA of the CDR3 is TGTGCCATCAGGGGCCCGGGACAGGGAGTTGCGGACGCGCAGTATTTT. This translates into CAIRGPGQGVADAQYF. V gene TRBV10-3 combines with J gene TRBJ2-3; 9 nucleotides match TRBD1. J lost 10 bases, V lost 6 bases, and 17 bases had no gene match. The CDR3 has 16 amino acids. Germline V gene lookup returns CDR1 ENHRY and CDR2 SYGVKD.

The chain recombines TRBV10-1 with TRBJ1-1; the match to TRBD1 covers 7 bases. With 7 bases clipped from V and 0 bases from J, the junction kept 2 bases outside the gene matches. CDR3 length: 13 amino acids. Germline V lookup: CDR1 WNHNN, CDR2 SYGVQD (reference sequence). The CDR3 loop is CASKGGMNTEAFF. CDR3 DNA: TGCGCCAGCAAAGGGGGCATGAACACTGAAGCTTTCTTT.

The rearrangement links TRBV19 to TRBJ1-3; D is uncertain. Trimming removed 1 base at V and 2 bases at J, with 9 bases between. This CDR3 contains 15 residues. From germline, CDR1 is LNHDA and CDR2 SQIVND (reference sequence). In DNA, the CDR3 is TGTGCCAGTAGTATAGTCAACGGGGCTGGAAACACCATATATTTT. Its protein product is CASSIVNGAGNTIYF.

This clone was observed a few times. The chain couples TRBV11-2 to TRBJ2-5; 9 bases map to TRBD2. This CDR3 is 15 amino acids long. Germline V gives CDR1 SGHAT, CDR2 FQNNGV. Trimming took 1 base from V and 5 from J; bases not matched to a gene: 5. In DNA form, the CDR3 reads TGTGCCAGCAGCTTAGGAGGCGGGAGGGGGGAGACCCAGTACTTC. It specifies CASSLGGGRGETQYF.

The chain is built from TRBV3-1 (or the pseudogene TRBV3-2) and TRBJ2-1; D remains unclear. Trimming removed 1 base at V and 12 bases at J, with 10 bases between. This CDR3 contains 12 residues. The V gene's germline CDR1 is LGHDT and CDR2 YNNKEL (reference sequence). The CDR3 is CASSQVANRQFF. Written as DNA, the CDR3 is TGTGCCAGCAGCCAAGTCGCGAACCGGCAGTTCTTC.

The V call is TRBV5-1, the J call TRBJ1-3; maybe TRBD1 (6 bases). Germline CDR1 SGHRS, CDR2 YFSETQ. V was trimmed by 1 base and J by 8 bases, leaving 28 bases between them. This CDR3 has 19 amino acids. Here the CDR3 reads CASSLLGRHGTLNMDTIYF. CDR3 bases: TGCGCCAGCAGCTTGTTGGGCCGACACGGGACACTGAATATGGACACCATATATTTT. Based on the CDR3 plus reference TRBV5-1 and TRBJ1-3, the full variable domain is KAGVTQTPRYLIKTRGQQVTLSCSPISGHRSVSWYQQTPGQGLQFLFEYFSETQRNKGNFPGRFSGRQFSNSRSEMNVSTLELGDSALYLCASSLLGRHGTLNMDTIYFGEGSWLTVV.

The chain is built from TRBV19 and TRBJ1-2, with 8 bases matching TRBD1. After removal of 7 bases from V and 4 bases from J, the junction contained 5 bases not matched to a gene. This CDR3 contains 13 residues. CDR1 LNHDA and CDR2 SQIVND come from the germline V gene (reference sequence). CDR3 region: CASTITGGYGYTF. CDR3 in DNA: TGTGCCAGTACCATAACAGGGGGCTATGGCTACACCTTC.

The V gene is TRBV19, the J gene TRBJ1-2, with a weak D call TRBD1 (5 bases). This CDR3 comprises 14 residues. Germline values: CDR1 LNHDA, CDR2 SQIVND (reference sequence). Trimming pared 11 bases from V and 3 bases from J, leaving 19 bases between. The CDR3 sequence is CARTHGTGYYGYTF. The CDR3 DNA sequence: TGTGCCCGCACCCACGGAACAGGTTACTATGGCTACACCTTC.

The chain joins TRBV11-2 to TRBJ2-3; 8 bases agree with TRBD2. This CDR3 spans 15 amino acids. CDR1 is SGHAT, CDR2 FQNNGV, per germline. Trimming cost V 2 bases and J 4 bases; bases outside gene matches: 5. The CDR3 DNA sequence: TGTGCCAGCAGCTTATCTCCGGGAGGGGCAGATACGCAGTATTTT. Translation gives CASSLSPGGADTQYF.